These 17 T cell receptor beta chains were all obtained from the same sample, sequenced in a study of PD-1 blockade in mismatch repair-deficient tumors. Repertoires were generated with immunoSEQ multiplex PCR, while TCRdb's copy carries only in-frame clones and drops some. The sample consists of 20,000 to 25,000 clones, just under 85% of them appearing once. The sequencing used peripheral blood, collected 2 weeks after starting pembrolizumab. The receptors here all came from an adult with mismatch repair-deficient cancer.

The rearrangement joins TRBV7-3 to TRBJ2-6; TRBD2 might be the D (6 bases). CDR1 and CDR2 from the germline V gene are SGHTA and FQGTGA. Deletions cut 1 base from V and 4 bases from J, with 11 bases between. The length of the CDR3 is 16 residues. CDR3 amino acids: CASSLKGGSGANVLTF. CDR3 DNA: TGTGCCAGCAGCTTAAAAGGAGGGTCCGGGGCCAACGTCCTGACTTTC.

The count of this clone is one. For the CDR3, the DNA is TGTGCCAGCAGCCCCTGGACGTTTCAGGGTGAGCAGTTCTTC. Protein product: CASSPWTFQGEQFF. The chain is built from TRBV7-2 and TRBJ2-1; tentative D call: TRBD1 (5 bases). V lost 5 bases, J lost 9 bases, and 17 bases lay in between. CDR1 is SGHTA and CDR2 is FQGNSA in the germline V gene. The CDR3 runs to 14 residues. Full variable domain (remainder filled in from reference TRBV7-2 and TRBJ2-1): GAGVSQSPSNKVTEKGKDVELRCDPISGHTALYWYRQSLGQGLEFLIYFQGNSAPDKSGLPSDRFSAERTGGSVSTLTIQRTQQEDSAVYLCASSPWTFQGEQFFGPGTRLTVL.

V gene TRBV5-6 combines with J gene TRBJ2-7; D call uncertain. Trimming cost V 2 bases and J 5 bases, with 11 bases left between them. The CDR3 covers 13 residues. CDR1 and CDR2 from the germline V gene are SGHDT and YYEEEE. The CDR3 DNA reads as TGTGCCAGCAGCTTTATGCCAGCCCACGAGCAGTACTTC. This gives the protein CASSFMPAHEQYF.

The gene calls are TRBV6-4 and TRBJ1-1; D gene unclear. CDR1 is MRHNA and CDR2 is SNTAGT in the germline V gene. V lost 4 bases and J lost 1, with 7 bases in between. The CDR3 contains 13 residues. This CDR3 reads CASSVSENTEAFF. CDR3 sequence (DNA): TGTGCCAGCAGTGTATCAGAGAACACTGAAGCTTTCTTT.

CDR3 coding DNA: TGTGCCTGGAATGGACAGGGGGCCTCCTACGAGCAGTACTTC. Amino acid sequence: CAWNGQGASYEQYF. The chain links TRBV30 to TRBJ2-7; 11 positions match TRBD1. The J segment lost 0 bases and the V segment lost 4 bases, leaving 2 bases of the junction unmatched. CDR1 GTSNPN and CDR2 SVGIG come from the germline V gene (reference sequence). The CDR3 runs to 14 residues.

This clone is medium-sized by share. Here the CDR3 DNA reads TGTGCCAGCAGCTTGGAGTATGAGCAGTTCTTC. The encoded protein is CASSLEYEQFF. V is TRBV5-4 and J is TRBJ2-1; D not resolved. Between the trimmed V and J ends, which lost 0 bases and 8 bases, there was a span of 3 bases. CDR1 and CDR2 (germline): SGHNT, YYREEE (reference sequence). CDR3 size: 11 residues.

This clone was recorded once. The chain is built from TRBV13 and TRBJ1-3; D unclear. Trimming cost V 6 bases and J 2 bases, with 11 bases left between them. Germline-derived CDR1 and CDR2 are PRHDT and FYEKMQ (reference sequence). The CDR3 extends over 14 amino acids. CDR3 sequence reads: CASRVYSAGNTIYF. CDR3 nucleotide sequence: TGTGCCAGCAGGGTCTACTCCGCTGGAAACACCATATATTTT.

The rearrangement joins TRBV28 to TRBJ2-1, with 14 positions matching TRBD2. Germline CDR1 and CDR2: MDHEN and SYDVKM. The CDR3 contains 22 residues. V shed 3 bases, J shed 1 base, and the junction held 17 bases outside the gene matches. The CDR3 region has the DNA TGTGCCAGCAGTTTTGCAAGTGGGACTAGCGGGAGCGGGGGGAGGTCCTACAATGAGCAGTTCTTC. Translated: CASSFASGTSGSGGRSYNEQFF. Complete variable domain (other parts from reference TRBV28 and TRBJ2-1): DVKVTQSSRYLVKRTGEKVFLECVQDMDHENMFWYRQDPGLGLRLIYFSYDVKMKEKGDIPEGYSVSREKKERFSLILESASTNQTSMYLCASSFASGTSGSGGRSYNEQFFGPGTRLTVL.

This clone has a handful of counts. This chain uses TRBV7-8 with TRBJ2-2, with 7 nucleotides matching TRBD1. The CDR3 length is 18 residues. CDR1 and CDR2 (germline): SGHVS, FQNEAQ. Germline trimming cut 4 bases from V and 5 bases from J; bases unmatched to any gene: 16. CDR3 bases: TGTGCCAGCAGCTCAAGGATAATGACAGGGATGCGGACCGGGGAGCTGTTTTTT. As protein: CASSSRIMTGMRTGELFF.

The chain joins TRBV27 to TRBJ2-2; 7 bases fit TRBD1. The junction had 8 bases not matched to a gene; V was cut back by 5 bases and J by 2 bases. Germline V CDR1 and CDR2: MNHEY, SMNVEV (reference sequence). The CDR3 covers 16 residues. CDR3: CASSQSGTVNTGELFF. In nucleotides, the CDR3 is TGTGCCAGCAGTCAATCCGGGACAGTAAACACCGGGGAGCTGTTTTTT.

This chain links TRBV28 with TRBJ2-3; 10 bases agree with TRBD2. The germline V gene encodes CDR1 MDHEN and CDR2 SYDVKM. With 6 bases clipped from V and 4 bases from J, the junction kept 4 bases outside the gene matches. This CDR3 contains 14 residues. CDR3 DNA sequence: TGTGCCAGCAGACTAGCGGGGAGTTCAGATACGCAGTATTTT. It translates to CASRLAGSSDTQYF.

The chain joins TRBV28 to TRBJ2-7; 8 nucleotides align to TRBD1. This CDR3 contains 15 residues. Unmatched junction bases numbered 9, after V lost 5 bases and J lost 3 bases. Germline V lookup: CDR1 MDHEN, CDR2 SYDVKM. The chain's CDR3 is CASSPDRAHYYEQYF. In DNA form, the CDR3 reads TGTGCCAGCAGTCCGGACAGGGCTCACTACTACGAGCAGTACTTC. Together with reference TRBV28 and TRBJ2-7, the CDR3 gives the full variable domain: DVKVTQSSRYLVKRTGEKVFLECVQDMDHENMFWYRQDPGLGLRLIYFSYDVKMKEKGDIPEGYSVSREKKERFSLILESASTNQTSMYLCASSPDRAHYYEQYFGPGTRLTVT.

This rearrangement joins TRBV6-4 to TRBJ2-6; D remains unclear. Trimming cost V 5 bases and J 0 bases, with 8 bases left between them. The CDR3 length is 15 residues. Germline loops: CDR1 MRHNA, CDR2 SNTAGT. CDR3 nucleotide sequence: TGTGCCAGCAGTAACAGTACCTCTGGGGCCAACGTCCTGACTTTC. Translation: CASSNSTSGANVLTF.

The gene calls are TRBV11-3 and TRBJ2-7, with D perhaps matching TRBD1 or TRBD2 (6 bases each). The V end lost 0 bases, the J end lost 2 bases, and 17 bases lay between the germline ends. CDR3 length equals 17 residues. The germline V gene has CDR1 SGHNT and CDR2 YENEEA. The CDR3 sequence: CASSLESMAGEAYEQYF. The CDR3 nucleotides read TGTGCCAGCAGCTTAGAGTCTATGGCAGGGGAGGCCTACGAGCAGTACTTC. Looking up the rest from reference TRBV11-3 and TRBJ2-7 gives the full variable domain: EAGVVQSPRYKIIEKKQPVAFWCNPISGHNTLYWYLQNLGQGPELLIRYENEEAVDDSQLPKDRFSAERLKGVDSTLKIQPAELGDSAVYLCASSLESMAGEAYEQYFGPGTRLTVT.

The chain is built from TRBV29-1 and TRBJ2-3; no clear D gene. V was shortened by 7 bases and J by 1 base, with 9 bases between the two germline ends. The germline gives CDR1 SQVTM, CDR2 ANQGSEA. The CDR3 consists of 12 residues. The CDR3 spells CSETRRTDTQYF. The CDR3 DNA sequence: TGCAGCGAAACCCGACGCACAGATACGCAGTATTTT.

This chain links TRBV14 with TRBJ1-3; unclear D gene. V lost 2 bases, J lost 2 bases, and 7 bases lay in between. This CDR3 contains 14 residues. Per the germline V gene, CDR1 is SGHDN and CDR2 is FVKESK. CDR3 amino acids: CASSQPGAGNTIYF. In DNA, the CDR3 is TGTGCCAGCAGCCAACCCGGGGCTGGAAACACCATATATTTT.

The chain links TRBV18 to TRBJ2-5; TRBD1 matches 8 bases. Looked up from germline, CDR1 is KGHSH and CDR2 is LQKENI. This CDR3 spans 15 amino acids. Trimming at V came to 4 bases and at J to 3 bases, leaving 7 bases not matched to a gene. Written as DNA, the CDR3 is TGTGCCAGCTCACAAACTGGACAGGGTGAAGAGACCCAGTACTTC. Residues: CASSQTGQGEETQYF.